A single sample gave rise to the 19 T cell receptor beta chains below, sequenced in a study of blood T cell repertoires in COVID-19. The assay was immunoSEQ multiplex PCR, and TCRdb's table has in-frame clones only and misses some. Of 95,000 or so clones listed, roughly 81% are singletons. Input material: peripheral blood. These receptors originate from a man older than 75 with COVID-19, enrolled during active disease.

This clone has more than one count but fewer than ten. The rearrangement links TRBV19 to TRBJ2-1; the D gene is possibly TRBD1 (6 bases). Trimming cost V 7 bases and J 9 bases, with 16 bases left between them. The length of the CDR3 is 13 residues. CDR1 and CDR2 (germline): LNHDA, SQIVND (reference sequence). CDR3 in amino acids: CASMQGWNGEQFF. DNA of the CDR3: TGTGCCAGTATGCAGGGGTGGAATGGTGAGCAGTTCTTC.

In this sample, this clone turned up many times. V is TRBV4-1 and J is TRBJ1-5; D is uncertain. Germline V gene lookup returns CDR1 MGHRA and CDR2 YSYEKL. The CDR3 contains 14 residues. Deletions cut 1 base from V and 3 bases from J, with 7 bases between. CDR3 in DNA: TGCGCCAGCAGCCAAGGGCCTCCCAATCAGCCCCAGCATTTT. This gives the protein CASSQGPPNQPQHF.

This chain joins TRBV21-1 and TRBJ2-1; TRBD1 is taken as the D call from the table, unchecked against the DNA. TRBV21-1 is tagged as a pseudogene. The CDR3 contains 16 residues. CDR3 sequence (DNA): TGTGCCAGCAGCCCCGGGACAACCTATTTCTACAATGAGCAGTTCTTC. Protein sequence: CASSPGTTYFYNEQFF.

V is TRBV10-3 and J is TRBJ1-2, with D possibly being TRBD1 (5 bases). The germline gives CDR1 ENHRY, CDR2 SYGVKD. The CDR3 is 15 amino acids. The V end was cut by 1 base, the J end by 2 bases, with 11 bases between. As DNA, the CDR3 is TGTGCCATCAGTGAGTTGGCAGGGTCCAACTATGGCTACACCTTC. Its protein product is CAISELAGSNYGYTF.

The chain has TRBV19 and TRBJ1-5; D is unresolved. V lost 3 bases and J lost 0, with 12 bases in between. The CDR3 runs 16 residues. Germline-derived CDR1 and CDR2 are LNHDA and SQIVND (reference sequence). The CDR3 spells CASSIRRGNSNQPQHF. The CDR3 nucleotides read TGTGCCAGTAGTATTAGGCGCGGGAATAGCAATCAGCCCCAGCATTTT.

The gene calls are TRBV5-6 and TRBJ1-6; unclear D gene. The germline V and J ends were trimmed by 4 bases and 5 bases, with 16 bases remaining between them. This CDR3 contains 16 residues. The V gene's germline CDR1 is SGHDT and CDR2 YYEEEE. CDR3 amino acids: CASSRPGGLDNSPLHF. The CDR3 DNA reads as TGTGCCAGCAGCAGACCCGGAGGACTCGATAATTCACCCCTCCACTTT.

The chain joins TRBV6-2 or TRBV6-3 to TRBJ2-1; D not resolved. Germline CDR1 reads MNHEY; CDR2 reads SVGEGT. There are 16 residues in the CDR3. The V gene lost 2 bases and the J gene lost 5 bases, with 16 bases spanning the gap. The CDR3 loop reads CASSYKSARSNNEQFF. CDR3 sequence (DNA): TGTGCCAGCAGTTACAAATCGGCCCGGAGCAACAATGAGCAGTTCTTC.

V usage is TRBV5-1 and J usage is TRBJ2-1, with a tentative D call TRBD1 (6 bases). Germline values: CDR1 SGHRS, CDR2 YFSETQ. Trimming removed 4 bases from V and 0 bases from J, with 11 bases in between. The CDR3 totals 15 residues. The CDR3 reads CASSLTGSSYNEQFF. CDR3 in DNA: TGCGCCAGCAGCCTTACAGGGAGCTCCTACAATGAGCAGTTCTTC.

V gene TRBV7-9 combines with J gene TRBJ2-5; 7 bases fit TRBD2. J was trimmed by 4 bases and V by 1 base; bases with no gene match: 6. The CDR3 loop spans 15 amino acids. CDR1 and CDR2 (germline): SEHNR, FQNEAQ (reference sequence). Written as DNA, the CDR3 is TGTGCCAGCAGCTTAGTAGGGAGGGCCCTAGAGACCCAGTACTTC. Protein product: CASSLVGRALETQYF.

The V call is TRBV19, the J call TRBJ1-2; the match to TRBD1 covers 7 bases. Germline-derived CDR1 and CDR2 are LNHDA and SQIVND (reference sequence). This CDR3 has 14 amino acids. V shed 7 bases, J shed 4 bases, and the junction held 9 bases outside the gene matches. The CDR3 DNA follows: TGTGCCAGTATCGTGACAGGGTCTTCCTATGGCTACACCTTC. It translates to CASIVTGSSYGYTF.

The V and J genes are TRBV20-1 and TRBJ2-1, with 12 bases aligning to TRBD1. V lost 3 bases, J lost 3 bases, and 6 bases stayed unmatched. Germline loops: CDR1 DFQATT, CDR2 SNEGSKA (reference sequence). This CDR3 has 16 residues. The CDR3 region is CSASGTGGFIYNEQFF. The CDR3, as DNA: TGCAGTGCTAGTGGGACAGGGGGCTTTATCTACAATGAGCAGTTCTTC.

J is TRBJ2-1 and V is TRBV5-6, with D tentatively TRBD2 (5 bases). This CDR3 spans 16 amino acids. The germline V gene has CDR1 SGHDT and CDR2 YYEEEE. Between the trimmed V and J ends, which lost 2 bases and 7 bases, there was a span of 19 bases. The DNA of the CDR3 is TGTGCCAGCAGCTTACTAGGCGGCAACAATGGAAATGAGCAGTTCTTC. This codes for CASSLLGGNNGNEQFF.

This clone was found once. The chain carries TRBV29-1 and TRBJ1-1; TRBD1 is a possible D gene (5 bases). V dropped 3 bases and J dropped 1 base, with 9 bases sitting between them. Germline CDR1 SQVTM, CDR2 ANQGSEA. The CDR3 is 13 residues long. The CDR3 DNA follows: TGCAGCGTTGAGGCGGGACCGAACACTGAAGCTTTCTTT. The encoded protein is CSVEAGPNTEAFF.

The V gene is TRBV13, the J gene TRBJ1-1, with a possible D match to TRBD1 (6 bases). The CDR3 length is 14 residues. V lost 1 base, J lost 4 bases, and 10 bases lay in between. From germline, CDR1 is PRHDT and CDR2 FYEKMQ (reference sequence). This CDR3 reads CASSLEGGGTEAFF. DNA for the CDR3: TGTGCCAGCAGCTTAGAAGGGGGGGGCACTGAAGCTTTCTTT.

The chain couples TRBV20-1 to TRBJ1-5, with 10 bases lining up with TRBD1. The CDR3 has 17 amino acids. Germline assignment: CDR1 DFQATT and CDR2 SNEGSKA (reference sequence). The junction had 14 bases not matched to a gene; V was cut back by 3 bases and J by 6 bases. This CDR3 reads CSASSLSRQGASQPQHF. CDR3 nucleotides: TGCAGTGCTAGTTCCCTATCCCGACAGGGGGCTAGTCAGCCCCAGCATTTT.

CDR3 in DNA: TGCAGCGGATCCGGGACAGGGACCTACGAGCAGTACTTC. Amino acid sequence: CSGSGTGTYEQYF. The chain couples TRBV29-1 to TRBJ2-7, with TRBD1 identical over 9 bases. V was pared by 7 bases and J by 2 bases, with 6 bases of the junction left unmatched. Germline loops: CDR1 SQVTM, CDR2 ANQGSEA. This CDR3 comprises 13 residues.

The chain carries TRBV9 and TRBJ1-1, with a weak D call TRBD1 (5 bases). The germline V gene encodes CDR1 SGDLS and CDR2 YYNGEE. This CDR3 region has 20 residues. The ends were cut back, 3 bases at V and 0 bases at J, with 27 bases in the middle. In nucleotides, the CDR3 is TGTGCCAGCAGCGGTAGGAGCTGGGGGGGTCCTAAGGGAATGAACACTGAAGCTTTCTTT. It is translated as CASSGRSWGGPKGMNTEAFF.

V is TRBV9 and J is TRBJ2-2; D gene unclear. The germline gives CDR1 SGDLS, CDR2 YYNGEE. Trimming stripped 0 bases from V and 0 bases from J, with 9 bases between. This CDR3 region has 16 residues. CDR3 DNA: TGTGCCAGCAGCGTAGCAACAGATCCGAACACCGGGGAGCTGTTTTTT. It specifies CASSVATDPNTGELFF.

This chain joins TRBV7-3 and TRBJ2-3; the match to TRBD2 covers 11 bases. Germline CDR1 is SGHTA and CDR2 is FQGTGA. This CDR3 region has 18 residues. Trimming took 0 bases from V and 4 from J; bases not matched to a gene: 9. CDR3: CASSLTGSGGAQADTQYF. CDR3 bases: TGTGCCAGCAGCTTAACGGGTAGCGGGGGGGCCCAGGCAGATACGCAGTATTTT.